This TCR beta chain originates from a study of spatial heterogeneity in lung cancer. The wider study: From matched bulk RNA-seq came a T cell module score, which showed a strong correlation with TCR transcript counts in tumor regions. General observations from the study: The number of expanded tumor alpha and beta chains correlated with mutation number. Among tumor T cells, estimated coverage was roughly 7% for alpha chains and roughly 14% for beta chains.

This CDR3 has 17 amino acids. Germline assignment: CDR1 DFQATT and CDR2 SNEGSKA (reference sequence). V was clipped by 3 bases and J by 0 bases, with 15 bases between them. Each molecule of TCR cDNA was tagged with one unique molecular identifier. TCRdb re-analysed the 5' RACE reads in MiXCR, keeping a single row per CDR3 protein. The sample holds about 19,000 distinct CDR3 sequences, approximately 10% seen once. Time point noted: sample taken at primary tumor resection. From tumor, nontumor lung or frozen PBMC, whole RNA was taken unsorted for sequencing. This clonotype was picked up a small number of times. The antigen is not known. Since the library was made to target alpha chains, this beta chain is a stray read and its abundance is not meaningful.

This receptor was identified in a female donor with early-stage non-small cell lung cancer. The chain couples TRBV20-1 to TRBJ1-6; D perhaps matches TRBD1 (5 bases). The sequencing used lung tumor tissue, collected at surgery. CDR3: CSASQPGASSYNSPLHF. The DNA for the CDR3 is TGCAGTGCTAGTCAGCCCGGGGCGAGCTCCTATAATTCACCCCTCCACTTT.